This T cell receptor (beta chain) was recorded in a study of cytomegalovirus exposure and HLA in healthy donors listed by TCRdb under 2017. Background for the entire study: In an earlier analysis of 450 to 750 of the donors, less than 350 Gb of sequence data and 117 million unique TCR beta sequences from roughly 190 million T cells were reported. All discovery cohort repertoires had been generated on a single sequencing platform. Because of strong linkage in the cohort, roughly five DR-DQ haplotypes were treated as single units for association and clustering. On average, 235,054 unique TCR beta nucleotide sequences were sequenced per donor among fewer than 500 genotyped donors of the cohort, with about 19% of those sequences being non-productive. A separate validation cohort of approximately 130 different subjects was used in addition to the roughly 670-subject first cohort. The study aimed to test whether signatures of past pathogen exposure could be identified by cataloging public T cell receptors. Class I and class II HLA loci were covered by the typing at four-digit resolution. In an earlier analysis of 500 to 650 of the donors, high-throughput TCR beta sequencing was used to judge whether each TCR beta V gene segment behaved as functional or pseudogenic. In a later analysis, previously published TCR beta repertoires from hundreds of donors were re-analyzed and high-resolution HLA genotyping was added so that TCR occurrence patterns could be studied. To predict cytomegalovirus infection status, the study brought together high-throughput TCR immunosequencing, statistical association of individual TCRs with disease status, and machine learning. Of the roughly 410 genotyped donors, 81% were placed in the genetic ancestry cluster associated with self-reported Caucasian donors. Typing coverage differed by locus: A, B, C, DRB1 and DQB1 were typed in about 629-640 donors, DQA1 in about 560, DPA1 in roughly 590, and DPB1 in just under 480. The study used immunosequencing to profile the T cell repertoires of hundreds of subjects and linked those repertoires to cytomegalovirus serostatus. In a later genetic analysis, genome-wide SNP genotypes for about 55% of the roughly 700 donors were used, and that subset was treated as a discovery cohort. Donor age, sex, ethnicity and CMV serostatus were compiled alongside the repertoire data. Rather than using new phenotypic data, the later analysis identified candidate immune exposures from TCR beta sequences and from how often those sequences occurred across donors. Roughly 290 gigabases of sequencing data and approximately 92 million unique TCR sequences made up an early release that covered nearly 650 HLA-typed donors. The investigation overall reported the following: HLA typing was unavailable for some donors at each locus, so association tests used only the typed subset. Most TCR sequences were seen in very few donors, while some public TCRs were found in many individuals. The cohort was sequenced for TCR beta chains only, and without alpha or paired-chain data the features that could be detected were limited. In a later genetic analysis, fewer N-insertions in productive TCRs were reported among donors in an Asian-associated ancestry cluster than the roughly 640-donor mean. Linkage disequilibrium might explain the correlated functional status among segregating V segments, but an unknown experimental factor could not be ruled out. In a later analysis, several top co-occurrence clusters were reported to appear linked to parvovirus B19, influenza, CMV and Epstein-Barr virus. When HLA alleles, especially DR and DQ, strongly co-occurred, TCR associations were difficult to assign to individual alleles. Sequencing depth was assumed to be roughly uniform across donors in the presence/absence analyses, though that assumption may not hold. A later analysis associated some 17,000 TCR beta sequences with specific HLA alleles at a false discovery rate of 0.05. Because counts were too low, some 17 rarely observed V segments, including chromosome 9 orphons, were left out of the earlier analysis of 587 of the donors. A further reported finding was that TCR beta sequences accurately predicted the HLA-A and HLA-B alleles for most subjects in the first cohort. The study listed 164 TCR beta chains as associated with cytomegalovirus. In a later analysis, HLA-associated TCR beta chains showed more clonal expansion and lower generation probabilities than non-associated chains that were equally common. A later analysis found that most CMV-associated TCR beta chains appeared HLA-restricted, with HLA associations seemingly driven largely by CMV exposure. An earlier analysis of 587 of the donors showed that most TCR beta V segments appeared in productive rearrangements either about 87% or about 30% of the time, which broadly matched IMGT annotations. The authors suggested that the approach could potentially be generalized to other disease states and immunological phenotypes. The sequencing pipeline was judged likely to have produced a cluster of highly shared sequence variants as a technical artifact. According to a later analysis, TCR association rates differed among HLA loci, with DRB1 alleles showing the most associated TCRs and HLA-C alleles showing the fewest. A later genetic analysis associated a missense DCLRE1C variant with V-gene and J-gene trimming of TCR beta chains, and an independent cohort replicated the association. For the cohort, immune exposure information was limited to CMV serostatus. In vitro tests confirmed that a few of the cytomegalovirus-associated TCR beta chains recognize cytomegalovirus antigens. The 87-base-pair reads could not distinguish some IMGT-functional V segments, including TRBV6-2 and TRBV6-3, so those segments were excluded. Cytomegalovirus status was reported to be diagnosed by the classifier with high specificity and sensitivity in both the original and validation cohorts.

The cohort consisted of some 730 healthy bone marrow donors. All cohort members were sampled while nominally healthy, although unrecorded immune exposures were likely present. Of the 666 cohort members, 289 had positive CMV serostatus and around 350 had negative CMV serostatus, and CMV serostatus was not recorded for the donor. A peripheral blood sample was provided by each donor, and peripheral blood mononuclear cells were used for TCR beta sequencing. Genomic DNA was extracted from the blood cell samples with the Qiagen DNeasy Blood Extraction Kit. The library was prepared using the immunoSEQ multiplex PCR assay. For the multiplex PCR, a mixture combining 60 forward primers for TCR Vbeta segments and 13 reverse primers for TCR Jbeta segments was used. The CDR3 region of rearranged TCR beta genes was amplified from genomic DNA with a multiplex PCR assay. On the Illumina HiSeq System, the amplified TCR beta libraries were sequenced as 87-base-pair reads. For the original study's pipeline: A later analysis counted tens of millions of unique TCR beta chains across the 500 to 850 repertoires, and around 12 million of these chains were shared by at least two donors. A nearest-neighbor algorithm error-corrected the raw reads and collapsed the reads into unique sequences, merging closely related sequences to remove PCR and sequencing errors. V, D and J gene segments were assigned by aligning CDR3 sequences to IMGT reference sequences. For a sequence to be retained, a match of at least six nucleotides was required to both a V gene segment and a J gene segment. Rearrangements were called productive when the CDR3 lacked stop codons and stayed in frame with V and J; all others were non-productive. Following IMGT convention, CDR3 was defined as the stretch from the second conserved V-encoded cysteine up to the conserved J-encoded phenylalanine. The earlier analysis of approximately 590 of the donors excluded any sequence lacking an unambiguous match to a single V gene segment. In an earlier analysis of around 590 of the donors, a V segment was called functional when productive rearrangements were above 56.7%, and segregating when the standard deviation between donors exceeded 5%. A statistical classification framework was developed to diagnose cytomegalovirus status using the catalog of TCR beta chain sequences. In a later analysis, TCR nucleotide sequences were compared against IMGT/GENE-DB human TR gene sequences so that V and J genes could be assigned. In a later analysis, CDR3 sequences and most-parsimonious VDJ recombination scenarios were assigned using the TCRdist pipeline. In a later analysis, every TCR beta chain was defined by the combination of its CDR3 amino acid sequence and its V-gene family, and reads without a unique V-gene family were dropped. To address suspected cross-contamination and a sequencing artifact, a later analysis removed 592 highly shared, low-generation-probability nucleotide sequences. A later analysis calculated a clonal expansion index for each public chain from normalized within-repertoire ranks of inferred template counts. A later analysis computed generation probabilities with a VDJ recombination model fitted to out-of-frame rearrangements, and checked the results against IGoR. In a later analysis, hypergeometric tests were used to score TCR-TCR, TCR-HLA and TCR-CMV co-occurrence, with a repertoire-size bias correction applied to TCR pairs. To estimate false discovery rates, a later analysis permuted the HLA or CMV assignments 20 times. In a later analysis, co-occurring TCRs were grouped using DBSCAN, with TCRdist sequence similarity added in when clustering inside HLA-allele-positive subsets. Repertoires with fewer than 30,000 or more than 120,000 public chains, plus five repertoires with anomalous nucleotide sharing, were excluded from co-occurrence clustering. The immuneACCESS repertoire file appears here via TCRdb, limited to in-frame rearrangements. These files lack a portion of the clones; in checked studies, under half of the deficit traces to unresolved V genes, and the cause of the others is not known. V, J and clone size are taken as reported in that table, and D and trimming were inferred from the DNA itself. The sample table holds some 70,000 clones, of which 81% were seen once. 6.5% to 7% of the sample lies in the top ten.

As for this clone: This receptor's antigen is unknown. One base away there is no much larger clone; base qualities are not given.

Trimming takes 3 bases from V and 7 bases from J, and the germline ends sit 21 bases apart. Counted from cysteine to phenylalanine, this CDR3 has 16 amino acids. Just the 48-base CDR3 DNA is kept, in frame starting at base 1. CDR1 SGHTA and CDR2 FQGNSA are derived from the germline V gene. The TCR sequence derives from a human donor in good health. Sequenced sample: PBMCs. Recombination joined TRBV7-2 with TRBJ1-2, with the D gene not confidently named. The DNA sequence reads TGTGCCAGCAGCTTTGGTGTCGGGAGAGGAACGGGTGGCTACACCTTC. This sequence encodes CASSFGVGRGTGGYTF.